These 10 T cell receptor beta chains were all obtained from the same sample, sequenced in a study of vaccination effects on CD4 cells after COVID-19. The assay was immunoSEQ multiplex PCR, and TCRdb's table has in-frame clones only and misses some. In the table there are tens of thousands of clones, about 80% of which are singletons. Their antigens are not known. Viral peptide pools were used in the ViraFEST assay to expand antigen-specific CD4+ T cells, and sequencing came afterward. Scientists isolated CD4+ T cells after a roughly 10-day culture period ended. Participants received two doses of either the BNT162b2 or mRNA-1273 vaccine. The source was CD4+ T cells from PBMCs cultured with HCoV-229E spike peptides, collected after COVID-19 vaccination. The receptor source for this set is a human donor who received a COVID-19 vaccine.

The chain combines TRBV7-8 with TRBJ2-7; TRBD1 matches at 7 bases. The CDR3 loop spans 13 amino acids. The germline CDR1 and CDR2 sequences are SGHVS and FQNEAQ. Germline trimming cut 3 bases from V and 8 bases from J; bases unmatched to any gene: 7. The CDR3 DNA follows: TGTGCCAGCAGCTTGACCGGGACAGCAAAGCAGTACGTC. This gives the protein CASSLTGTAKQYV.

The chain employs TRBV3-1 (or the pseudogene TRBV3-2) and TRBJ1-1; D may be TRBD1 (5 bases). Germline lookup yields CDR1 LGHDT and CDR2 YNNKEL (reference sequence). Deletions cut 6 bases from V and 1 base from J, with 6 bases between. The CDR3 totals 12 residues. CDR3 loop: CASRDRNTEAFF. The CDR3 DNA is TGTGCCAGCAGAGACAGGAACACTGAAGCTTTCTTT.

This chain links TRBV7-2 with TRBJ1-1, with a tentative D call TRBD1 (5 bases). V shed 6 bases and J shed 0 bases, with 17 bases lying between them. CDR3 size: 16 residues. Germline V lookup: CDR1 SGHTA, CDR2 FQGNSA. This chain's CDR3 is CASRADSTLMNTEAFF. CDR3 nucleotides: TGTGCCAGCAGGGCTGACAGCACCCTCATGAACACTGAAGCTTTCTTT.

V gene TRBV7-3 combines with J gene TRBJ2-5; D not certain. The CDR3 contains 11 residues. Germline-derived CDR1 and CDR2 are SGHTA and FQGTGA. V was clipped by 4 bases and J by 5 bases, with 5 bases between them. CDR3 bases: TGTGCCAGCAGCTCCGGGGAGACCCAGTACTTC. Protein product: CASSSGETQYF. Full variable domain (missing parts from reference TRBV7-3 and TRBJ2-5): GAGVSQTPSNKVTEKGKYVELRCDPISGHTALYWYRQSLGQGPEFLIYFQGTGAADDSGLPNDRFFAVRPEGSVSTLKIQRTERGDSAVYLCASSSGETQYFGPGTRLLVL.

The chain recombines TRBV7-8 with TRBJ2-1; maybe TRBD1 (7 bases). Trimming took 4 bases from V and 7 from J, leaving 8 bases between them. The length of the CDR3 is 12 residues. The V gene's germline CDR1 is SGHVS and CDR2 FQNEAQ. This CDR3 reads CASSSGGNEQFF. The CDR3 DNA is TGTGCCAGCAGCTCAGGGGGGAATGAGCAGTTCTTC.

The chain employs TRBV2 and TRBJ1-1, with D possibly being TRBD1 (6 bases). Germline-derived CDR1 and CDR2 are SNHLY and FYNNEI. The CDR3 spans 12 residues. The V end lost 7 bases, the J end lost 6 bases, and 12 bases lay between the germline ends. This chain's CDR3 is CASNRGLAEAFF. The CDR3 bases are TGTGCCAGCAATCGGGGGCTCGCTGAAGCTTTCTTT.

The chain couples TRBV12-3 or TRBV12-4 to TRBJ2-4, with D unclear. The length of the CDR3 is 13 residues. V was trimmed by 1 base and J by 9 bases, leaving 10 bases between them. CDR3 residues: CASSLETQIIQYF. The CDR3 DNA is TGTGCCAGCAGTTTAGAGACCCAAATCATTCAGTACTTC.

This clone occurred a few times. The V gene is TRBV7-8, the J gene TRBJ1-1; D is uncertain. Germline V lookup: CDR1 SGHVS, CDR2 FQNEAQ. The CDR3 consists of 13 residues. V shed 1 base and J shed 0 bases, with 3 bases lying between them. The CDR3 is CASSLEVNTEAFF. In DNA, the CDR3 is TGTGCCAGCAGCTTAGAAGTGAACACTGAAGCTTTCTTT.

The gene calls are TRBV18 and TRBJ1-1, with TRBD1 as a possible D gene (6 bases). Between the trimmed V and J ends, which lost 3 bases and 3 bases, there was a span of 14 bases. The germline V gene encodes CDR1 KGHSH and CDR2 LQKENI. CDR3 size: 15 residues. The CDR3 loop reads CASSPHGGLDTEAFF. CDR3 bases: TGTGCCAGCTCACCCCACGGGGGCTTGGACACTGAAGCTTTCTTT.

The genes are TRBV5-1 and TRBJ2-1, with TRBD1 matching 8 bases. This CDR3 has 16 residues. J was trimmed by 2 bases and V by 3 bases; bases with no gene match: 7. Germline lookup yields CDR1 SGHRS and CDR2 YFSETQ. DNA for the CDR3: TGCGCCAGCAGCTCGGTGGACAGGGCCCCCTACAATGAGCAGTTCTTC. This sequence encodes CASSSVDRAPYNEQFF.